Listed here is a single T cell receptor (beta chain). The antigen remains undetermined. This record comes from a study of T cell clonotyping in hematopoietic cell transplantation. Study results and caveats: Pathologically expanded recipient clonotypes increased progressively from day 30 to day 180 as diversity fell. No sorting was done, leaving CD4 and CD8 contributions mixed. Graft donor and pretransplant recipient Inverse Simpson Index values predicted broader posttransplant TCR diversity. Few recipient clonotypes overlapped donors; over 97% were de novo at given depth.

CDR1 and CDR2 (germline): SGHTA, FQGTGA. Trimming took 3 bases from V and 0 from J, leaving 3 bases between them. This CDR3 spans 14 amino acids. Only in-frame clones appear in the TCRdb table, and some are missing; sequencing was by immunoSEQ multiplex PCR. The sample lists 35,000 to 45,000 clones, 94% occurring once. This TCR came from a woman aged 45 to 65 in good health. Some clones in this sample may be carry-over from other donors' samples. The sample comprised peripheral blood mononuclear cells. The chain is built from TRBV7-3 and TRBJ2-6, with D hard to call. Here the CDR3 reads CASSLHSGANVLTF. CDR3 DNA sequence: TGTGCCAGCAGCTTGCACTCTGGGGCCAACGTCCTGACTTTC.